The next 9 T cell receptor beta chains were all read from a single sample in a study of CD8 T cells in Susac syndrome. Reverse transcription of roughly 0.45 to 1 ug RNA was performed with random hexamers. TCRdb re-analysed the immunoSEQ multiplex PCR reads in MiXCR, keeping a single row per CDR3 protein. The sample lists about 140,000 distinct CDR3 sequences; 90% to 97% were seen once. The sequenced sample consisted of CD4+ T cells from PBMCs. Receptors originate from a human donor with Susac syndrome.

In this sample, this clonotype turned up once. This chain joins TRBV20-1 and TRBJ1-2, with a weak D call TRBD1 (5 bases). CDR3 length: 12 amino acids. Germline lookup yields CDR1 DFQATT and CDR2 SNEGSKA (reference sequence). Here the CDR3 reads CSVSGTRYGYTF. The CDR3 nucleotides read TGCAGCGTATCAGGGACGAGGTATGGCTACACCTTC.

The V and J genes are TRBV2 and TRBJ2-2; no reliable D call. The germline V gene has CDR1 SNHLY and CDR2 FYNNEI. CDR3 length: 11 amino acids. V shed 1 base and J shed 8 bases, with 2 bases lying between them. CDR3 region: CASSEGGELFF. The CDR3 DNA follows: TGTGCCAGCAGTGAAGGGGGGGAGCTGTTTTTT.

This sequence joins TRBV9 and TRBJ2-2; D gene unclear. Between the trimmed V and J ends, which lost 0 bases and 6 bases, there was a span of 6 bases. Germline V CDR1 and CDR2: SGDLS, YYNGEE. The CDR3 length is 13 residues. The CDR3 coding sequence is TGTGCCAGCAGCGTAGGTCAGGCCGGGGAGCTGTTTTTT. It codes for CASSVGQAGELFF.

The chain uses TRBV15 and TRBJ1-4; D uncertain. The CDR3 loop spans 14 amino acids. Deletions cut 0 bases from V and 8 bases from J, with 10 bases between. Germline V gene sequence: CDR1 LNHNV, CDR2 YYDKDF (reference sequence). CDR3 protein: CATSRDGTAEKLFF. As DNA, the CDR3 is TGTGCCACCAGCAGAGATGGAACAGCCGAAAAACTGTTTTTT.

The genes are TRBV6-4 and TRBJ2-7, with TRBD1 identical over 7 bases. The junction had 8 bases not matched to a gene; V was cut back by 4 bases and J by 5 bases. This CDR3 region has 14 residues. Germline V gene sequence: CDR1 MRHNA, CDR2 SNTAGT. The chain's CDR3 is CASSGQGMRNEQYF. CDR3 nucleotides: TGTGCCAGCAGTGGACAGGGAATGCGAAACGAGCAGTACTTC.

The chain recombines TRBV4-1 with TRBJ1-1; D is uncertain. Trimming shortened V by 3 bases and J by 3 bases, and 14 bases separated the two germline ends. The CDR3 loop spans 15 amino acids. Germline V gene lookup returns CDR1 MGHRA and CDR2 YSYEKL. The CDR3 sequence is CASSHPPGLDTEAFF. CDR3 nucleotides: TGCGCCAGCAGCCACCCACCCGGTTTGGACACTGAAGCTTTCTTT.

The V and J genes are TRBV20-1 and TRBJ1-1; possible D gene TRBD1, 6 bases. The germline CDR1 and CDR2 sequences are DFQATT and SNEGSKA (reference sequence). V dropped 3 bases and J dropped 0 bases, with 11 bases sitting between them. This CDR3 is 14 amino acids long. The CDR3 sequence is CSARRTALNTEAFF. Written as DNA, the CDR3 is TGCAGTGCTAGGAGGACAGCCTTGAACACTGAAGCTTTCTTT.

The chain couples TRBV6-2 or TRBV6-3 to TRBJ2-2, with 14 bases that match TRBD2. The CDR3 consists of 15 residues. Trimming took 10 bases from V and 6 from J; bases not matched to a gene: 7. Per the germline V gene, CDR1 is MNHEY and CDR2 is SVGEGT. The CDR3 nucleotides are TGTGCCACAACACTGACTAGCGGGAGGGCCGGGGAGCTGTTTTTT. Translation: CATTLTSGRAGELFF.

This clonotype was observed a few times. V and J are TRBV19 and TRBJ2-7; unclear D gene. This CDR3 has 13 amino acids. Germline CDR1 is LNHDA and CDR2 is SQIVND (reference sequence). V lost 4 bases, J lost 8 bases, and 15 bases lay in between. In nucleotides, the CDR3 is TGTGCCAGTAGTAAAGGGCCCACCGGGCAGCAGTACTTC. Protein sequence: CASSKGPTGQQYF. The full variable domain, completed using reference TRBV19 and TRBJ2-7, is DGGITQSPKYLFRKEGQNVTLSCEQNLNHDAMYWYRQDPGQGLRLIYYSQIVNDFQKGDIAEGYSVSREKKESFPLTVTSAQKNPTAFYLCASSKGPTGQQYFGPGTRLTVT.